This is a list of T cell receptor beta chains from one sample in a study of blood T cell repertoires in COVID-19. Libraries were prepared by immunoSEQ multiplex PCR; TCRdb keeps only in-frame clonotypes and omits some of them. Here the sample spans some 200,000 clones, just under 85% being singletons. The specimen sequenced was peripheral blood. These receptors all come from a man aged 60 to 75 with COVID-19, enrolled during active disease. Both conserved end residues are part of each CDR3. D genes are given only for firm matches. Clone sizes are given selectively: once, few, many, or a class where the clone is expanded.

abundance: .; d_gene: .; v_gene: TRBV7-8; j_gene: TRBJ2-7; CDR3aa: CASVLGSSYEQYF; CDR3nt: TGTGCCAGCGTATTGGGCAGCTCCTACGAGCAGTACTTC
abundance: .; d_gene: .; v_gene: TRBV6-5; j_gene: TRBJ1-1; CDR3aa: CASSYDRQVNTEAFF; CDR3nt: TGTGCCAGCAGTTACGACCGACAGGTGAACACTGAAGCTTTCTTT
abundance: .; d_gene: .; v_gene: TRBV15; j_gene: TRBJ1-1; CDR3aa: CATSRDLGGNTEAFF; CDR3nt: TGTGCCACCAGCAGAGATTTGGGGGGTAACACTGAAGCTTTCTTT
abundance: .; d_gene: .; v_gene: TRBV29-1; j_gene: TRBJ2-1; CDR3aa: CSVASGLGLVNNEQFF; CDR3nt: TGCAGCGTTGCATCAGGGCTTGGGCTAGTCAACAATGAGCAGTTCTTC
abundance: .; d_gene: .; v_gene: TRBV19; j_gene: TRBJ1-5; CDR3aa: CASSYFKNGQPQHF; CDR3nt: TGTGCCAGTAGTTATTTTAAGAACGGTCAGCCCCAGCATTTT
abundance: .; d_gene: TRBD1; v_gene: TRBV19; j_gene: TRBJ1-2; CDR3aa: CASIRAGTGIPYTF; CDR3nt: TGTGCCAGTATTCGAGCCGGGACAGGGATTCCCTACACCTTC
abundance: .; d_gene: .; v_gene: TRBV19; j_gene: TRBJ1-4; CDR3aa: CASMSGGFNEKLFF; CDR3nt: TGTGCCAGTATGTCGGGAGGTTTTAATGAAAAACTGTTTTTT
abundance: .; d_gene: TRBD1; v_gene: TRBV6-2/TRBV6-3; j_gene: TRBJ2-1; CDR3aa: CASSNTGGGQFF; CDR3nt: TGTGCCAGCAGTAACACAGGGGGTGGCCAGTTCTTC
abundance: .; d_gene: .; v_gene: TRBV28; j_gene: TRBJ1-2; CDR3aa: CASSPGLYGYTF; CDR3nt: TGTGCCAGCAGTCCGGGACTTTATGGCTACACCTTC
abundance: .; d_gene: .; v_gene: TRBV14; j_gene: TRBJ1-1; CDR3aa: CASSQEGTEAFF; CDR3nt: TGTGCCAGCAGCCAAGAAGGGACAGAAGCTTTCTTT
abundance: .; d_gene: TRBD1; v_gene: TRBV11-2; j_gene: TRBJ2-5; CDR3aa: CASSSDRVVGETQYF; CDR3nt: TGTGCCAGCAGCTCGGACAGGGTTGTTGGGGAGACCCAGTACTTC
abundance: .; d_gene: .; v_gene: TRBV9; j_gene: TRBJ2-1; CDR3aa: CASSVDSYNEQFF; CDR3nt: TGTGCCAGCAGCGTAGACAGCTACAATGAGCAGTTCTTC
abundance: .; d_gene: .; v_gene: TRBV7-8; j_gene: TRBJ2-3; CDR3aa: CASSLGAGGGTDTQYF; CDR3nt: TGTGCCAGCAGCTTAGGGGCCGGAGGGGGCACAGATACGCAGTATTTT
abundance: .; d_gene: TRBD2; v_gene: TRBV27; j_gene: TRBJ2-7; CDR3aa: CASSPLAGESYEQYF; CDR3nt: TGTGCCAGCAGTCCCCTAGCGGGAGAGAGCTACGAGCAGTACTTC
abundance: few; d_gene: TRBD1; v_gene: TRBV7-9; j_gene: TRBJ2-7; CDR3aa: CASSLGTGYEQYF; CDR3nt: TGTGCCAGCAGCTTAGGGACAGGGTACGAGCAGTACTTC
abundance: .; d_gene: .; v_gene: TRBV5-1; j_gene: TRBJ2-4; CDR3aa: CASSRSPGGAKNIQYF; CDR3nt: TGCGCCAGCAGCCGGAGTCCCGGCGGTGCCAAAAACATTCAGTACTTC
abundance: once; d_gene: TRBD1; v_gene: TRBV19; j_gene: TRBJ1-4; CDR3aa: CASSTDRGGEEKLFF; CDR3nt: TGTGCCAGTAGTACGGACAGGGGCGGAGAAGAAAAACTGTTTTTT
abundance: .; d_gene: TRBD1; v_gene: TRBV14; j_gene: TRBJ2-1; CDR3aa: CASSQYQGVDEQFF; CDR3nt: TGTGCCAGCAGCCAATATCAGGGGGTCGATGAGCAGTTCTTC
abundance: .; d_gene: TRBD1; v_gene: TRBV6-5; j_gene: TRBJ1-6; CDR3aa: CASSSQGPNSPLHF; CDR3nt: TGTGCCAGCAGTTCACAGGGGCCTAATTCACCCCTCCACTTT
abundance: .; d_gene: .; v_gene: TRBV7-5; j_gene: TRBJ2-1; CDR3aa: CVRSASGPAITSGNEQFF; CDR3nt: TGTGTCAGAAGCGCATCCGGGCCGGCCATAACTAGCGGGAATGAGCAGTTCTTC
abundance: .; d_gene: TRBD2; v_gene: TRBV7-3; j_gene: TRBJ2-3; CDR3aa: CASSPGLVTDTQYF; CDR3nt: TGTGCCAGCAGCCCCGGACTAGTTACAGATACGCAGTATTTT
abundance: .; d_gene: .; v_gene: TRBV24-1; j_gene: TRBJ2-1; CDR3aa: CATSASSSYNEQFF; CDR3nt: TGTGCCACCAGTGCGAGTAGCTCCTACAATGAGCAGTTCTTC
abundance: .; d_gene: .; v_gene: TRBV7-9; j_gene: TRBJ2-7; CDR3aa: CASSFAVSYEQYF; CDR3nt: TGTGCCAGCAGCTTCGCAGTCTCCTACGAGCAGTACTTC
abundance: .; d_gene: .; v_gene: TRBV7-2; j_gene: TRBJ1-6; CDR3aa: CASSLPKGGSPLHF; CDR3nt: TGTGCCAGCAGCTTACCCAAAGGCGGTTCACCCCTCCACTTT
abundance: .; d_gene: TRBD1; v_gene: TRBV18; j_gene: TRBJ1-4; CDR3aa: CASSRSGTGIEKLFF; CDR3nt: TGTGCCAGCTCACGTTCCGGGACAGGCATTGAAAAACTGTTTTTT
abundance: few; d_gene: TRBD1; v_gene: TRBV28; j_gene: TRBJ2-7; CDR3aa: CASSRTGYYEQYF; CDR3nt: TGTGCCAGCAGTCGGACAGGATACTACGAGCAGTACTTC
abundance: .; d_gene: .; v_gene: TRBV19; j_gene: TRBJ1-2; CDR3aa: CASSRDRRNYGYTF; CDR3nt: TGTGCCAGTAGCCGAGACAGGAGGAACTATGGCTACACCTTC